This T cell receptor (beta chain) emerged from a study of shared clonotypes between healthy human individuals (dated by TCRdb to 2018 to 2020). Context from the whole study: The cohort comprised a couple of women and three men aged 18 to 49 years. For each donor, three plates each were used for CD4 naive and CD4 memory, two plates were used for CD8 naive, and one plate was used for CD8 memory. Blood TCR repertoires of about 5 healthy adults were deeply sequenced to estimate repertoire size and the extent of clonotype sharing between individuals. To increase sequencing depth and limit assay-specific biases, TCR repertoire library preparation and sequencing were carried out by different laboratories using diverse techniques. Between about 0.9 and 9 billion PBMCs per donor were obtained by leukapheresis.

In the germline V gene (reference sequence), CDR1 corresponds to SGHNT and CDR2 to YYREEE. CDR3 length: 19 amino acids, cysteine to phenylalanine. Only CDR3 DNA remains: 57 bases, in frame from the first base. V ends up 2 bases short and J 6 bases short, with an unmatched junction base count of 16. TCR CDR3 regions were amplified from genomic DNA by multiplex PCR using the deep immunoSEQ assay. Genomic DNA extracted from each cell subset was distributed evenly over all wells of several immunoSEQ 96-well plates, and each plate served as one replicate. Each replicate PCR for sorted subsets received approximately 220 ng genomic DNA, equal to 30,000 or so T cell genomes. The purified libraries were quantified using a Qubit 3.0 fluorometer, sized with a Bioanalyzer 2100, and then quantified again using the KAPA Library Quantification kit. Every immunoSEQ 96-well plate was sequenced on a separate single-read 150-cycle Illumina NextSeq 550 flow cell. Regarding the original processing steps: Because the immunoSEQ output held only junctional sequences and lacked quality scores, the filtering could not match the filtering applied to full-length reads. Sequences were annotated with PyIR, a Python wrapper for IgBLAST v1.9, using IMGT germline references to assign V/J genes and CDR3. Any read was removed if the V/J assignment was weak (E-value above 1e-6), the CDR3 was missing, or the read contained stop codons, out-of-frame junctions, or ambiguous translated residues. V3J clonotypes were defined as sequences sharing an identical inferred V gene, J gene, and CDR3 amino acid sequence. The percentage overlap between two repertoires was calculated by dividing the number of shared unique clonotypes by the size of the smaller repertoire. Richness of each repertoire was evaluated using RTK rarefaction, the Chao1 estimator, and Recon v2.1 estimates of unobserved clonotypes. OLGA was used to compute generation probabilities for all TCRbeta clonotypes that the gDNA method yielded from a handful of donors. As stored in TCRdb, this immuneACCESS dataset retains in-frame rearrangements with V and J assigned. A fraction of the clones does not appear; measured against another copy, unresolved V genes explain less than half of the discrepancy, and the remainder lacks a known reason. V, J and clone size are those of that table, while D and trimming were read from the DNA. This sample holds about a million clones; around 74% were observed only once. The ten largest account for 1.4% to 1.5% of the sample.

This clone was seen only a few times. Its antigen has not been determined. No base qualities exist here, and no much larger clone lies one base off it. Donors were healthy HIV-negative adults with no recently reported acute infections or vaccinations. Every donor was a Caucasian adult residing in Nashville, Tennessee, USA. CD4+ T cells were enriched by magnetic negative selection; naive cells were then positively selected on CD45RA, and the negative fraction formed the memory subset. After blood collection by leukapheresis, PBMCs were isolated using Ficoll-Histopaque density gradient centrifugation and then cryopreserved in the vapor phase of liquid nitrogen. Analytical flow cytometry was used to check the purity and quantity of every magnetically sorted T cell population. Genomic DNA was isolated from every sorted fraction and measured by UV absorbance on a Nanodrop 2000c. Results the study describes overall, beyond this receptor: Incomplete sequencing was indicated by rarefaction of sorted-subset datasets, despite the large sequencing depth. Pairwise subsampling indicated that sequencing depth was expected to affect the degree of clonotype sharing among donors. Compared with non-shared clonotypes, the clonotypes found in all four sorted-subset donors had higher generation probabilities. Approximately 5% of naive CD4, 3.5% of naive CD8, 2.3% of memory CD4, and roughly 0.4% of memory CD8 clonotypes were shared across a few donors. Because the study included only a small number of donors, the genetic and exposure-history diversity represented was limited. Larger estimated clonotype richness was generally found for naive subsets than for memory subsets. Sampling was restricted to blood, and TCR repertoires in tissue are likely to differ from TCR repertoires in blood.

This receptor was identified in a man younger than 35 in good health. The sequence joins TRBV5-4 to TRBJ2-1, with 11 central nucleotides matching TRBD2. Sequencing was carried out using memory CD4+ T cells sorted from blood. Taken with the paper, the label for cell subset or site translates to: CD45RA-negative fraction. The CDR3 sequence is CASSLMGTSGPRGLNEQFF. The base sequence is TGTGCCAGCAGCTTAATGGGGACTAGCGGCCCCAGGGGGCTCAATGAGCAGTTCTTC.